The present entry profiles one TCR beta chain with its context. These data originate in a study of control samples from healthy donors and cancer patients. Per the germline V gene, CDR1 is SGHRS and CDR2 is YFSETQ. The ends were cut back, 0 bases at V and 8 bases at J, with 17 bases in the middle. The CDR3 is made up of 15 amino acids. Data came from immunoSEQ multiplex PCR; TCRdb stores just in-frame clones and leaves some out. The sample yields around 43,000 clones, approximately 90% seen once. Sample: blood. This TCR was recovered from a woman aged 50 to 60 in good health. The chain uses TRBV5-1 and TRBJ1-1; tentatively, D is TRBD1 (6 bases). In DNA form, the CDR3 reads TGCGCCAGCAGCTTGGACGGCAGGGCAGGGGCGGAAGCTTTCTTT. Translation gives CASSLDGRAGAEAFF.